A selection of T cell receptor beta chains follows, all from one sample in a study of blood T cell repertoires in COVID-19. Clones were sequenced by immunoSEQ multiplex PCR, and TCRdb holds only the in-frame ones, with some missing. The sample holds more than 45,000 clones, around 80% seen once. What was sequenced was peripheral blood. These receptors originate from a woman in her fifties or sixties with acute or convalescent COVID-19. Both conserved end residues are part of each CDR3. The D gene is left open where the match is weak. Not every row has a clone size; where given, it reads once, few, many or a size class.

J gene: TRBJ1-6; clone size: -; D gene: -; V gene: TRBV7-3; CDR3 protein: CASSPTSDRDSSYNSPLHF; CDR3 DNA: TGTGCCAGCAGCCCTACCTCAGACAGAGACAGCTCCTATAATTCACCCCTCCACTTT
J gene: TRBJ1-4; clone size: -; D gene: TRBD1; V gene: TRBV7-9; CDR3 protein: CASSYPTGGRDEKLFF; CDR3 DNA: TGTGCCAGCAGCTACCCCACAGGGGGAAGGGATGAAAAACTGTTTTTT
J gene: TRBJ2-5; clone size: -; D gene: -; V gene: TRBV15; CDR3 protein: CATSGRQQETQYF; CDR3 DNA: TGTGCCACCAGCGGTAGACAGCAAGAGACCCAGTACTTC
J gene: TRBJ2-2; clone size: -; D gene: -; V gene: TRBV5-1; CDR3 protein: CASSLALTGTGELFF; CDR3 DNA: TGCGCCAGCAGCTTGGCCCTGACAGGAACCGGGGAGCTGTTTTTT
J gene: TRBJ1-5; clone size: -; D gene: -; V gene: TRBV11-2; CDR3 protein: CASSLQGNQPQHF; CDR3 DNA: TGTGCCAGCAGCCTACAGGGAAATCAGCCCCAGCATTTT
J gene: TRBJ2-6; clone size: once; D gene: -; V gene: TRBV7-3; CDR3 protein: CASGAVGSGANVLTF; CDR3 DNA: TGTGCCAGCGGGGCGGTAGGCTCTGGGGCCAACGTCCTGACTTTC
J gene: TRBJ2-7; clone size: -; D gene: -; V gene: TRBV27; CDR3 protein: CASSLDGGGVYEQYF; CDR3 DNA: TGTGCCAGCAGTTTAGATGGAGGGGGGGTCTACGAGCAGTACTTC
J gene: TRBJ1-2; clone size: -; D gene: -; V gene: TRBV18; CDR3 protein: CASSWEGVGYTF; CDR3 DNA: TGTGCCAGCTCCTGGGAGGGTGTTGGCTACACCTTC
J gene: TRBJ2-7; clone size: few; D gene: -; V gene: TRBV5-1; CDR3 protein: CASSQEPLPTYEQYF; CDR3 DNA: TGCGCCAGCAGCCAAGAGCCCCTCCCAACCTACGAGCAGTACTTC
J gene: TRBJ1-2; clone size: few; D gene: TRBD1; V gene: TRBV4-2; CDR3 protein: CASSQGWTGGDYGYTF; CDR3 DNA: TGTGCCAGCAGCCAAGGGTGGACAGGGGGGGACTATGGCTACACCTTC
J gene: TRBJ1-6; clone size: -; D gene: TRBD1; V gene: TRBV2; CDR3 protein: CASRTTGGSPLHF; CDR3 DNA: TGTGCCAGCAGGACGACAGGGGGTTCACCCCTCCACTTT
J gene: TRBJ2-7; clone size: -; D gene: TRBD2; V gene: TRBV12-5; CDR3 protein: CASGSQSSGGLAYEQYF; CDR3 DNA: TGTGCTAGTGGTTCCCAATCTAGCGGCGGCCTGGCCTACGAGCAGTACTTC
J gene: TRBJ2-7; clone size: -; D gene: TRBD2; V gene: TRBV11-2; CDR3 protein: CASSSQRGGREQYF; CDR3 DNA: TGTGCCAGCAGCTCCCAGCGGGGGGGCCGAGAGCAGTACTTC
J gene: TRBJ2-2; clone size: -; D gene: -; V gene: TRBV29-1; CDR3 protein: CSVVGNTGELFF; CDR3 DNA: TGCAGCGTTGTCGGGAACACCGGGGAGCTGTTTTTT
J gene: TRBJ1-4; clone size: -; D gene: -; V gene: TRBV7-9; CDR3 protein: CASSPRRGERRGEKLFF; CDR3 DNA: TGTGCCAGCAGCCCCAGACGGGGGGAACGAAGGGGTGAAAAACTGTTTTTT
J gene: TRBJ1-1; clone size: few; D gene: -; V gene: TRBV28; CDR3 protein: CASSLTTGNTEAFF; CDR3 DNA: TGTGCCAGCAGTTTAACGACGGGGAACACTGAAGCTTTCTTT
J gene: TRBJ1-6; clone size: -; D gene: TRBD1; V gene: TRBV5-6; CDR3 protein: CASSFEDRGNSPLHF; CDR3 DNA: TGTGCCAGCAGCTTCGAAGACAGGGGAAATTCACCCCTCCACTTT
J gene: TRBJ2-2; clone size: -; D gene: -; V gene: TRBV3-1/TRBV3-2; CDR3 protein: CASVGGGPGELFF; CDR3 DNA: TGTGCCAGCGTTGGGGGGGGCCCCGGGGAGCTGTTTTTT
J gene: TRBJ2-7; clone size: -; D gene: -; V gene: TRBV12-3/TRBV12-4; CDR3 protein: CASSSRYEQYF; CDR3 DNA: TGTGCCAGCAGTTCTCGGTACGAGCAGTACTTC
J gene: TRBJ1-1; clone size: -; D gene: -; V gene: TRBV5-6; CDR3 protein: CASRMTGPNTEAFF; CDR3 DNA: TGTGCCAGCAGAATGACAGGCCCAAACACTGAAGCTTTCTTT
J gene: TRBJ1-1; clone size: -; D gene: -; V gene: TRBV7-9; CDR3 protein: CASSSVVTDTEAFF; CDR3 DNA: TGTGCCAGCAGCAGTGTAGTCACTGACACTGAAGCTTTCTTT
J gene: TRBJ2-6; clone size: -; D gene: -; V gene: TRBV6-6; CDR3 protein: CASSDSDSANVLTF; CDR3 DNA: TGTGCCAGCAGTGACTCAGACAGTGCCAACGTCCTGACTTTC
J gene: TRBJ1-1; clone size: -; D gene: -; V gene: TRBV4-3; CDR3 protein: CASSQDRNTEAFF; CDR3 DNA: TGCGCCAGCAGCCAAGACAGGAACACTGAAGCTTTCTTT
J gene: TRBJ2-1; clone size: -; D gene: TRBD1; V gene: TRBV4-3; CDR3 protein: CASSQVGQGVNEQFF; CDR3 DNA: TGCGCCAGCAGCCAAGTCGGACAGGGGGTCAATGAGCAGTTCTTC
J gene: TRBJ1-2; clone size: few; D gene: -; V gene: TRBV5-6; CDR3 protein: CASSRRTVYGYTF; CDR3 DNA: TGTGCCAGCAGCCGGAGGACAGTCTATGGCTACACCTTC
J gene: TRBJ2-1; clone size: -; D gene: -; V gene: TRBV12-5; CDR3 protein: CASGFGHEQFF; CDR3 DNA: TGTGCTAGTGGTTTTGGCCATGAGCAGTTCTTC
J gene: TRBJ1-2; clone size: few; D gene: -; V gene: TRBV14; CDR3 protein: CASSQDVSERGYTF; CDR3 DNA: TGTGCCAGCAGCCAAGATGTAAGTGAGCGCGGCTACACCTTC
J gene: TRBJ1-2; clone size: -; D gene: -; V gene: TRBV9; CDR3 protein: CASSVAGVDYGYTF; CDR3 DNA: TGTGCCAGCAGCGTAGCGGGAGTGGACTATGGCTACACCTTC
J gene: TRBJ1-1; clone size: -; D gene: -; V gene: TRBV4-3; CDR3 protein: CASSHDPPGGLYTEAFF; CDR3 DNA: TGCGCCAGCAGCCACGACCCTCCCGGGGGGCTGTACACTGAAGCTTTCTTT
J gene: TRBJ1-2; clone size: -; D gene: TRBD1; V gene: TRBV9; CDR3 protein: CASSGDRGKNYGYTF; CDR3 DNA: TGTGCCAGCAGCGGGGACAGGGGCAAAAACTATGGCTACACCTTC
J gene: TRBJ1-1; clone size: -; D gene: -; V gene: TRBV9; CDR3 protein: CASSPRVHTEAFF; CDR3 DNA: TGTGCCAGCAGCCCCAGGGTTCACACTGAAGCTTTCTTT
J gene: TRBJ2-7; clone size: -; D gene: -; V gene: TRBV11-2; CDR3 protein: CASSFLPYEQYF; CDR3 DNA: TGTGCCAGCAGCTTTCTCCCCTACGAGCAGTACTTC
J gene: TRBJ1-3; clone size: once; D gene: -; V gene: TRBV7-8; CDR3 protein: CASSLARVPSSGNTIYF; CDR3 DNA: TGTGCCAGCAGCTTAGCTAGAGTCCCAAGCTCTGGAAACACCATATATTTT
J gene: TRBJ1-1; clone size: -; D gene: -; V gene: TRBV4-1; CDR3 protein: CASSQAFQGGTEAFF; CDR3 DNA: TGCGCCAGCAGCCAAGCCTTTCAGGGTGGCACTGAAGCTTTCTTT
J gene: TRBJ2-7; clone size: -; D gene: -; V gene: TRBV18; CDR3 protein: CASSQGPGGEQYF; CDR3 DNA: TGTGCCAGCTCACAGGGGCCTGGTGGCGAGCAGTACTTC
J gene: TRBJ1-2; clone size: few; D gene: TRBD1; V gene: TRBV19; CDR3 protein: CASRTNSGTGIYGYTF; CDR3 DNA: TGTGCCAGTAGGACGAACTCCGGGACAGGAATCTATGGCTACACCTTC
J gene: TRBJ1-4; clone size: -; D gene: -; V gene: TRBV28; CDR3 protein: CASRLDTNEKLFF; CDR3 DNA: TGTGCCAGCAGACTGGACACAAATGAAAAACTGTTTTTT
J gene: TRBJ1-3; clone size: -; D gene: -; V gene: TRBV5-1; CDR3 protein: CASRVRVGNTIYF; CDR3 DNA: TGCGCCAGCAGGGTCAGGGTTGGAAACACCATATATTTT
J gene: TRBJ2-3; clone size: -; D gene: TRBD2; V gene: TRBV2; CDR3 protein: CASRAPGGGATDTQYF; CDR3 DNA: TGTGCCAGCAGGGCGCCGGGCGGGGGGGCCACAGATACGCAGTATTTT
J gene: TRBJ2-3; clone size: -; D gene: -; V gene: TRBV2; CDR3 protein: CASSLNRGWGTSSTDTQYF; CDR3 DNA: TGTGCCAGCAGTTTAAACAGGGGTTGGGGGACTTCTAGCACAGATACGCAGTATTTT
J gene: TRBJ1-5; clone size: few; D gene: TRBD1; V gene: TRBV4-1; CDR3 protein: CASSQDPGQSNQPQHF; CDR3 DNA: TGCGCCAGCAGCCAAGATCCGGGACAGAGCAATCAGCCCCAGCATTTT